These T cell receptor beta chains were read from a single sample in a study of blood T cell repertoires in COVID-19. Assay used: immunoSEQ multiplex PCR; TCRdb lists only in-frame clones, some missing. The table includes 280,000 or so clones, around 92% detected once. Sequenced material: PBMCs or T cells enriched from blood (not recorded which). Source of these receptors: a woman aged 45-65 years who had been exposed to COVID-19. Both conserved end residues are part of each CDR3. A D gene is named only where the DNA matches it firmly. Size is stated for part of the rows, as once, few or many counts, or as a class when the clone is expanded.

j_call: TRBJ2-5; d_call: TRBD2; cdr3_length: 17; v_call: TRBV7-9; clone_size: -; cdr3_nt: TGTGCCAGCAGCGCCACCTGGGGGCGGGGGGGCCAAGAGACCCAGTACTTC; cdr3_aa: CASSATWGRGGQETQYF
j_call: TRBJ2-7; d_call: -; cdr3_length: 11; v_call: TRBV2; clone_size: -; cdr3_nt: TGTGCCAGCGGGGGTACAGGGTGGCAGTACTTC; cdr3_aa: CASGGTGWQYF
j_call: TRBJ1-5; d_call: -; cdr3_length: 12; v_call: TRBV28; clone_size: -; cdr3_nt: TGTGCCAGTAACGGGGGCAATCAGCCCCAGCATTTT; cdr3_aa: CASNGGNQPQHF
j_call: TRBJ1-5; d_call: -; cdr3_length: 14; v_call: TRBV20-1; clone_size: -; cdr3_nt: TGCAGTGCTAGTAAGGGGCCTAGCAATCAGCCCCAGCATTTT; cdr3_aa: CSASKGPSNQPQHF
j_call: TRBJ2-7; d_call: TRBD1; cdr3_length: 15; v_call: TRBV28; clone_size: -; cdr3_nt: TGTGCCAGCAGTTTACCGGGACAGAACACCTACGAGCAGTACTTC; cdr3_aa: CASSLPGQNTYEQYF
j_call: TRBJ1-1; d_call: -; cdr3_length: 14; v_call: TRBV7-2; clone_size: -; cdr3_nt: TGTGCCAGCAGCTTAGGTCGTCCTAGTACTGAAGCTTTCTTT; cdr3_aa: CASSLGRPSTEAFF
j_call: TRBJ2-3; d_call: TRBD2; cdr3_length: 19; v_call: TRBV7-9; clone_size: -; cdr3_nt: TGTGCCAGCAGTCATATACGACTAGCGGGGTACACTAGCACAGATACGCAGTATTTT; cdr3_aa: CASSHIRLAGYTSTDTQYF
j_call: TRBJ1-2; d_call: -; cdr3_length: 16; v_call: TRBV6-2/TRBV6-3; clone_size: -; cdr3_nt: TGTGCCAGCAGTTCCCAAGGTGGGGGCAGGGACTATGGCTACACCTTC; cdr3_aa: CASSSQGGGRDYGYTF
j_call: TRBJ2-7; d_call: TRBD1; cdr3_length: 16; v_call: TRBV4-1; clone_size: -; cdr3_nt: TGCGCCAGCAGCCAAGATGGGCAGGGGGCTATTGACGAGCAGTACTTC; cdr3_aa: CASSQDGQGAIDEQYF
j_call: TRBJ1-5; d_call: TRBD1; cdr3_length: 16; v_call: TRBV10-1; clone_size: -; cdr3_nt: TGCGCCAGCAGTGAGTTGCTGACAGGGCACAATCAGCCCCAGCATTTT; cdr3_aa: CASSELLTGHNQPQHF
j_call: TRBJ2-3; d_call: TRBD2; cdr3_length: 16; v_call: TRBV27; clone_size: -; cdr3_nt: TGTGCCAGCAGTGGATGGACTAGCGGGGGGCCGGGTACGCAGTATTTT; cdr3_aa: CASSGWTSGGPGTQYF
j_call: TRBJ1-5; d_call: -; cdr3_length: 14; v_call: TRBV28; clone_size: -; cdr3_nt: TGTGCCAGCAGTTTACCTGGGAGGGATCAGCCCCAGCATTTT; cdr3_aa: CASSLPGRDQPQHF
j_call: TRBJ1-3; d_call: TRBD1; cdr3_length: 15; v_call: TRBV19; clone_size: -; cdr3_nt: TGTGCCAGTATCGAGGGGGCATACTCTGGAAACACCATATATTTT; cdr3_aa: CASIEGAYSGNTIYF
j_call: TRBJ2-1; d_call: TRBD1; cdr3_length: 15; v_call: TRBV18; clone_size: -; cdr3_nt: TGTGCCAGCTCACCACAGACAGGGGCCTACAATGAGCAGTTCTTC; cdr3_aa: CASSPQTGAYNEQFF
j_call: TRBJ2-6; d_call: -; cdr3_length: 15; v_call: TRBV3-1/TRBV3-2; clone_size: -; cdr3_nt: TGTGCCAGCAGCCAACTCAGCTCTGGGGCCAACGTCCTGACTTTC; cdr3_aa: CASSQLSSGANVLTF
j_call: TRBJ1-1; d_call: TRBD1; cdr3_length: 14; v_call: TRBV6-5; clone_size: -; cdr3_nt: TGTGCCAGCAGATCCGGGACAGGGAACACTGAAGCTTTCTTT; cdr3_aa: CASRSGTGNTEAFF
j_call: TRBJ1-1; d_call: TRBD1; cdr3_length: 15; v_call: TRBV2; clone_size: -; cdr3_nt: TGTGCCAGCAGTGAAGTTCTGGGACAGCTCACTGAAGCTTTCTTT; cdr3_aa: CASSEVLGQLTEAFF
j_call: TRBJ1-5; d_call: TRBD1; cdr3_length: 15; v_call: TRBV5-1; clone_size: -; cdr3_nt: TGCGCCAGCAGCGTAACAGGGGAGAATACTCAGCCCCAGCATTTT; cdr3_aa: CASSVTGENTQPQHF
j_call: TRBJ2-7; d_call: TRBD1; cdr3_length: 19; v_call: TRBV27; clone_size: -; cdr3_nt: TGTGCCAGCAGTTTTAGGGGGGGCCCGGGGACAGGGGTCCTCTACGAGCAGTACTTC; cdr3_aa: CASSFRGGPGTGVLYEQYF
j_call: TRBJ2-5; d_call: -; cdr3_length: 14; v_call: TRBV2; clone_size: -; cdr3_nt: TGTGCCAGCATAACGGGACACCAATCGGAGACCCAGTACTTC; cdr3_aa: CASITGHQSETQYF
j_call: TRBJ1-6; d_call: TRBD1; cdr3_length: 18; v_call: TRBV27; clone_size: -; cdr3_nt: TGTGCCAGCAGTTTTCAGGGACAGGGGGCCCCCGATAATTCACCCCTCCACTTT; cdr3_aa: CASSFQGQGAPDNSPLHF
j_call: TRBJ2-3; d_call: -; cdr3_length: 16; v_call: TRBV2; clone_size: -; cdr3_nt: TGTGCCAGCAGAAAGGCCGGGTCCACTAGCACAGATACGCAGTATTTT; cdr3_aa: CASRKAGSTSTDTQYF
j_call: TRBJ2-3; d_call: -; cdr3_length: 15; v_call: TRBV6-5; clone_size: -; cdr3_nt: TGTGCCAGCAGCCGGGACATTTTTTCCACAGATACGCAGTATTTT; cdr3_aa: CASSRDIFSTDTQYF
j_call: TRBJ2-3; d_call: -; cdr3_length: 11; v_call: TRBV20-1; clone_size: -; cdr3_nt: TGCAGTGCTAGCTACACAGATACGCAGTATTTT; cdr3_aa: CSASYTDTQYF
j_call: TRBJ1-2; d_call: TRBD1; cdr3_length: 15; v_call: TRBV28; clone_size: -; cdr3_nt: TGTGCCAGCGGAACTTCGGACAGGCCCCCCTATGGCTACACCTTC; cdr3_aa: CASGTSDRPPYGYTF
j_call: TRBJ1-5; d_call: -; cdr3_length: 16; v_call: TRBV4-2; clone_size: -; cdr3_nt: TGTGCCAGCAGCCCCCGGGGGGGGAGCGGCAATCAGCCCCAGCATTTT; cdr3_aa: CASSPRGGSGNQPQHF
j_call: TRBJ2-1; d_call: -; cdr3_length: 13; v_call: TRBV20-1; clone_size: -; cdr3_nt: TGCAGTGCTAGTTTGTCCGTCCACAATGAGCAGTTCTTC; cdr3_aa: CSASLSVHNEQFF
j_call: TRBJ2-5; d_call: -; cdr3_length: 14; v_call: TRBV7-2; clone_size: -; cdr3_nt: TGTGCCAGCAGCTTCCAAGGGGGTCAAGAGACCCAGTACTTC; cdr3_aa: CASSFQGGQETQYF
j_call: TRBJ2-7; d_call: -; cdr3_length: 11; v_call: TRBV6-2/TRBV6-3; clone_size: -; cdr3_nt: TGTGCCAGCAGTAACCAGTACGAGCAGTACTTC; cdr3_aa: CASSNQYEQYF
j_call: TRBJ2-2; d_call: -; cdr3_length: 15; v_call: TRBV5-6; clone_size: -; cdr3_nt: TGTGCCAGCAGCTTGCAGGGGCGGTATGGCGGGGAGCTGTTTTTT; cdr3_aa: CASSLQGRYGGELFF
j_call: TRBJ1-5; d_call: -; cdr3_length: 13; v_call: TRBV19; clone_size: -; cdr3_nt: TGTGCCAGTAGCGGGGGGAGGGGAGAGCCCCAGCATTTT; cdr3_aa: CASSGGRGEPQHF
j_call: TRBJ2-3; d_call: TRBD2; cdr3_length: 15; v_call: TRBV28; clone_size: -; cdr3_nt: TGTGCCAGCAGTGCCGGGACTAGCGGGCCAGATACGCAGTATTTT; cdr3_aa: CASSAGTSGPDTQYF
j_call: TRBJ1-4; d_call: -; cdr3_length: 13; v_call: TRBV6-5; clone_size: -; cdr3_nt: TGTGCCAGCAGCCCCAAGCCCCGGGAAAAACTGTTTTTT; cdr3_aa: CASSPKPREKLFF
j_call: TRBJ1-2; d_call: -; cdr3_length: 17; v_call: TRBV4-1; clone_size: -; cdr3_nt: TGCGCCAGCAGCCCCGCATATACCCGGACAGCAAGGGGTGGCTACACCTTC; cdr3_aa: CASSPAYTRTARGGYTF
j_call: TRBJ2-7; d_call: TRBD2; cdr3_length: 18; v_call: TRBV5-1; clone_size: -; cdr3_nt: TGCGCCAGCAGCACTTACCCCGGGACTAGCGGGGGGGCCTACGAGCAGTACTTC; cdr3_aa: CASSTYPGTSGGAYEQYF
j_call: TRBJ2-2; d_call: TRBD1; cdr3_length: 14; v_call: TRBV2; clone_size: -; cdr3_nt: TGTGCCAGCAGAATGTACAGGGGAGCCGGGGAGCTGTTTTTT; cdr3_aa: CASRMYRGAGELFF
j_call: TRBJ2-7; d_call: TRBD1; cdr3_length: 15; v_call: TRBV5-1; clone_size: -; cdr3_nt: TGCGCCAGCAGCCCCCTTCGACCGGACAGGGATGAGCAGTACTTC; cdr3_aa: CASSPLRPDRDEQYF
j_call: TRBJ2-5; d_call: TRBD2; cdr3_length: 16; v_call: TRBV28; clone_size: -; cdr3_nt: TGTGCCAGCAGTTTATCCCCAAGGTTGGGGGGGGAGACCCAGTACTTC; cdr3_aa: CASSLSPRLGGETQYF
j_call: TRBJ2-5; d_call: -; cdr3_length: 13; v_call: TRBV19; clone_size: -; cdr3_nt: TGTGCCAGTGTGGGGAGAAACCAAGAGACCCAGTACTTC; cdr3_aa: CASVGRNQETQYF
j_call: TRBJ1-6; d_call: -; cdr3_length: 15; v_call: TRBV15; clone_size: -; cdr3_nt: TGTGCCACCAGCAGTCGGACAGAGACCAATTCACCCCTCCACTTT; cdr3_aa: CATSSRTETNSPLHF
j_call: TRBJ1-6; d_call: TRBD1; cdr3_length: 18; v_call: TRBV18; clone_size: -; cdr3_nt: TGTGCCAGCTCGACGGGACAGCTCTTGAGCTCCTATAATTCACCCCTCCACTTT; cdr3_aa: CASSTGQLLSSYNSPLHF
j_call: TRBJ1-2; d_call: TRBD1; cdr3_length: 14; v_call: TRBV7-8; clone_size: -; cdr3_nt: TGTGCCAGCAGCTTAATCAGGGACAGGAATGGCTACACCTTC; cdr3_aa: CASSLIRDRNGYTF
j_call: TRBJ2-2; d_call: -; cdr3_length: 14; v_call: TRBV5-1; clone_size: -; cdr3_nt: TGCGCCAGCAGCTTGGCAGTGAACACCGGGGAGCTGTTTTTT; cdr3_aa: CASSLAVNTGELFF
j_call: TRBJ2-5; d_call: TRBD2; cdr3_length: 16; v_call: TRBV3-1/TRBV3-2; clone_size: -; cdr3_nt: TGTGCCAGCAGCCAAGACGCAAGCGGGGGGGCCCAGACCCAGTACTTC; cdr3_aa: CASSQDASGGAQTQYF
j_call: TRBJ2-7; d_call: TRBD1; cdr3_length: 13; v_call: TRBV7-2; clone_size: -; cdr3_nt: TGTGCCAGCAGCCCGGGACAGGGCTACGAGCAGTACTTC; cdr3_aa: CASSPGQGYEQYF
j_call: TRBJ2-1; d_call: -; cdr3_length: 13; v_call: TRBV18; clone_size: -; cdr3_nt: TGTGCCAGCTCACCGCCCTCGGGGGTAGAGCAGTTCTTC; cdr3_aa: CASSPPSGVEQFF
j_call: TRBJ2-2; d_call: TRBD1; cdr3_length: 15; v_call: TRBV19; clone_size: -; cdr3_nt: TGTGCCAGCGGGCTCGGGACAGAGAACACCGGGGAGCTGTTTTTT; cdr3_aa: CASGLGTENTGELFF
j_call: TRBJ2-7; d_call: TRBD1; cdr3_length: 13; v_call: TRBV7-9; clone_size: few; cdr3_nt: TGTGCCAGCAGCCTACAGGGGGACTACGAGCAGTACTTC; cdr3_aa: CASSLQGDYEQYF
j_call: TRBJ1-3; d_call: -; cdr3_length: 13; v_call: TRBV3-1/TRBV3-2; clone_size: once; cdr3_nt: TGTGCCAGCAGCCACAGGGGTAGCGACACCATATATTTT; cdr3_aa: CASSHRGSDTIYF
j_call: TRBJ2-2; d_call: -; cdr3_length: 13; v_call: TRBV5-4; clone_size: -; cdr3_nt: TGTGCCAGCAGCGGGACTAACACCGGGGAGCTGTTTTTT; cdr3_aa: CASSGTNTGELFF
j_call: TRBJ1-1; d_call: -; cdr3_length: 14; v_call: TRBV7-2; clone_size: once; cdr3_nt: TGTGCCAGCAGCCTGGGACTGACGAACACTGAAGCTTTCTTT; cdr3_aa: CASSLGLTNTEAFF
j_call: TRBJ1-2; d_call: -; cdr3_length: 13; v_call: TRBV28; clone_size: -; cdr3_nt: TGTGCCAGCAGTTTACAGGGGCCCTATGGCTACACCTTC; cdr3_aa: CASSLQGPYGYTF
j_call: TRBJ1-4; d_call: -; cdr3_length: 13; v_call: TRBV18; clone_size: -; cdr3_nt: TGTGCCAGCTCTCTGGACATAAATGAAAAACTGTTTTTT; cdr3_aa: CASSLDINEKLFF
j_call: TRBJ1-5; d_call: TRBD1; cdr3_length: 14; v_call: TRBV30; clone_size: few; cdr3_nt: TGTGCCTGGAGCGCTAACAGGGGTGATCAGCCCCAGCATTTT; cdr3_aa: CAWSANRGDQPQHF
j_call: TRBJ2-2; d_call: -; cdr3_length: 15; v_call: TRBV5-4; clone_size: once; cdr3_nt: TGTGCCAGCAGCAGGTCAGGCACGAACACCGGGGAGCTGTTTTTT; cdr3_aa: CASSRSGTNTGELFF
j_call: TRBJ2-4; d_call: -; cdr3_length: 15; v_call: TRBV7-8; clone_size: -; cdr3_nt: TGTGCCAGCAGCTCCTCCGGGTACGCCAAAAACATTCAGTACTTC; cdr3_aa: CASSSSGYAKNIQYF
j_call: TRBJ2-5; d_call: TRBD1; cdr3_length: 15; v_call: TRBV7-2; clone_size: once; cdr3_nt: TGTGCCAGCAGCTTAGCCGGGACAGGTAGAGAGACCCAGTACTTC; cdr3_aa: CASSLAGTGRETQYF